Listed below are T cell receptor beta chains from one sample, sequenced in a study of T-cell memory formation after mild COVID-19. A single record per CDR3 protein comes from TCRdb applying MiXCR to the 5' RACE reads. This table has under 250,000 distinct CDR3 sequences, just over 9.5% appearing once. What was sequenced was PBMCs or a T cell subset sorted from them (not recorded which). Receptors originate from a man aged 18 to 29 who had mild COVID-19 (a few samples of this study predate the infection). Cell type and time point are not known. CDR3s include the opening cysteine and the closing phenylalanine or tryptophan. The D gene is left open where the match is weak. Rows may omit the clone size; those that give it use once, few, many or a size class.

NA,many,TRBV4-3,TRBJ1-2,CASSQDYGLAYGYTF,TGCGCCAGCAGCCAAGATTACGGGTTGGCCTATGGCTACACCTTC
TRBD2,NA,TRBV7-9,TRBJ2-4,CASSSLGLAGGLNIQYF,TGTGCCAGCAGCTCCCTGGGACTAGCGGGGGGGTTAAACATTCAGTACTTC
NA,many,TRBV6-5,TRBJ2-2,CASSYDQYGELFF,TGTGCCAGCAGTTACGACCAATACGGGGAGCTGTTTTTT
NA,many,TRBV9,TRBJ1-1,CASSVDSYTEAFF,TGTGCCAGCAGCGTAGACAGCTACACTGAAGCTTTCTTT
NA,few,TRBV7-8,TRBJ2-2,CASSFGRTGELFF,TGTGCCAGCAGCTTTGGTAGGACCGGGGAGCTGTTTTTT
NA,few,TRBV20-1,TRBJ1-2,CSARRESPGYGYTF,TGCAGTGCTAGACGGGAATCCCCCGGATATGGCTACACCTTC
NA,NA,TRBV6-6,TRBJ1-5,CASSTKQGGPQHF,TGTGCCAGCAGTACAAAACAGGGAGGGCCCCAGCATTTT
NA,few,TRBV6-5,TRBJ1-6,CASSTRKQGNSPLHF,TGTGCCAGCAGTACACGAAAACAGGGAAATTCACCCCTCCACTTT
TRBD2,NA,TRBV24-1,TRBJ2-3,CATSGTSPDTQYF,TGTGCCACCAGTGGGACTAGCCCAGATACGCAGTATTTT
NA,few,TRBV20-1,TRBJ2-7,CSASRGEIGEQYF,TGCAGTGCCTCAAGGGGGGAGATCGGCGAGCAGTACTTC
NA,NA,TRBV5-1,TRBJ2-6,CASTLSGANVLTF,TGCGCCAGCACCTTGAGTGGGGCCAACGTCCTGACTTTC
NA,NA,TRBV4-3,TRBJ1-5,CASSQVGREGNQPQHF,TGCGCCAGCAGCCAAGTCGGGAGGGAGGGCAATCAGCCCCAGCATTTT
TRBD2,few,TRBV6-1,TRBJ2-3,CASSPAGGWADTQYF,TGTGCCAGCTCTCCAGCGGGGGGTTGGGCAGATACGCAGTATTTT
TRBD1,NA,TRBV30,TRBJ1-5,CAWSAGSAGGKQPQHF,TGTGCCTGGAGTGCCGGTTCCGCAGGGGGAAAACAGCCCCAGCATTTT
TRBD1,many,TRBV4-1,TRBJ2-7,CASSLLGQGNEQYF,TGCGCCAGCAGCCTCTTGGGACAGGGGAACGAGCAGTACTTC
NA,many,TRBV7-2,TRBJ2-3,CASSSSGTRDTQYF,TGTGCCAGCAGCAGCTCCGGGACGAGAGATACGCAGTATTTT
NA,few,TRBV5-6,TRBJ1-1,CASSLAAGTEAFF,TGTGCCAGCAGCTTGGCGGCAGGGACTGAAGCTTTCTTT
NA,few,TRBV10-3,TRBJ2-6,CAISESRSSGANVLTF,TGTGCCATCAGTGAGTCGAGGAGCTCTGGGGCCAACGTCCTGACTTTC
TRBD1,few,TRBV5-1,TRBJ2-2,CASSLASTGGNTGELFF,TGCGCCAGCAGCTTGGCCTCAACAGGGGGCAACACCGGGGAGCTGTTTTTT
NA,NA,TRBV4-3,TRBJ1-4,CASSQERVQGKLFF,TGCGCCAGCAGCCAAGAACGGGTGCAGGGAAAACTGTTTTTT
NA,NA,TRBV4-2,TRBJ2-3,CASSQPDYSDTQYF,TGTGCCAGCAGCCAGCCGGACTACTCAGATACGCAGTATTTT
NA,many,TRBV5-1,TRBJ2-3,CASSSLSTDTQYF,TGCGCCAGCAGCTCGCTTAGCACAGATACGCAGTATTTT
NA,many,TRBV7-2,TRBJ2-3,CASQAGNTQYF,TGTGCCAGCCAAGCGGGCAATACGCAGTATTTT
NA,few,TRBV6-2/TRBV6-3,TRBJ1-2,CASSYRSPDASKGGYTF,TGTGCCAGCAGTTATAGGAGCCCTGACGCCTCTAAGGGGGGCTACACCTTC
NA,NA,TRBV4-1,TRBJ2-1,CASSHPYDEQFF,TGCGCCAGCAGCCATCCTTACGATGAGCAGTTCTTC
NA,many,TRBV15,TRBJ2-3,CATSRDRGRGASLGTDTQYF,TGTGCCACCAGCAGAGATAGGGGGCGGGGGGCCTCGCTGGGCACAGATACGCAGTATTTT
TRBD2,few,TRBV7-9,TRBJ2-3,CASSPVGGGTDTQYF,TGTGCCAGCAGCCCCGTTGGCGGGGGTACAGATACGCAGTATTTT
NA,NA,TRBV7-2,TRBJ2-7,CASSPRLASDEQYF,TGTGCCAGCAGCCCTCGGCTCGCTAGCGACGAGCAGTACTTC
NA,few,TRBV30,TRBJ1-2,CAWSVQGEGGYTF,TGTGCCTGGAGTGTACAAGGGGAGGGTGGCTACACCTTC
NA,few,TRBV9,TRBJ1-3,CASSVDPLHSGNTIYF,TGTGCCAGCAGCGTAGACCCCCTTCACTCTGGAAACACCATATATTTT
NA,many,TRBV7-9,TRBJ2-5,CASCPGKGQETQYF,TGTGCCAGCTGCCCAGGGAAGGGCCAAGAGACCCAGTACTTC
NA,NA,TRBV12-3/TRBV12-4,TRBJ2-3,CASSHDPREQYF,TGTGCCAGCAGCCATGACCCTCGGGAGCAGTATTTT
NA,NA,TRBV6-1,TRBJ2-6,CASEGGANVLTF,TGTGCCAGCGAGGGCGGGGCCAACGTCCTGACTTTC
NA,many,TRBV5-1,TRBJ1-5,CASSFFEGFHQPQHF,TGCGCCAGCAGCTTTTTCGAAGGGTTTCATCAGCCCCAGCATTTT
NA,few,TRBV7-2,TRBJ1-3,CASSSTGAASGNTIYF,TGTGCCAGCAGCTCAACCGGGGCGGCCTCTGGAAACACCATATATTTT
NA,NA,TRBV5-1,TRBJ2-5,CASSLGSVSQETQYF,TGCGCCAGCAGCTTAGGATCAGTCTCGCAAGAGACCCAGTACTTC
NA,many,TRBV7-3,TRBJ2-3,CASRQGGARTDTQYF,TGTGCCAGCAGACAGGGGGGGGCCCGCACAGATACGCAGTATTTT
NA,few,TRBV5-5,TRBJ1-4,CASSPVGETNEKLFF,TGTGCCAGCAGCCCCGTGGGGGAAACTAATGAAAAACTGTTTTTT
NA,many,TRBV4-1,TRBJ2-5,CASTQESAIQETQYF,TGCGCCAGCACCCAAGAGTCGGCTATCCAAGAGACCCAGTACTTC
NA,NA,TRBV6-6,TRBJ1-2,CASTPPQGGYGYTF,TGTGCCAGCACCCCCCCACAGGGAGGCTATGGCTACACCTTC
NA,few,TRBV28,TRBJ1-1,CASTLEMAGRAFF,TGTGCCAGCACCCTCGAGATGGCAGGGCGGGCTTTCTTT
NA,few,TRBV12-3/TRBV12-4,TRBJ1-3,CASSMESSGNTIYF,TGTGCCAGCAGTATGGAGAGCTCTGGAAACACCATATATTTT
TRBD1,NA,TRBV19,TRBJ2-5,CASSVRTGGMETQYF,TGTGCCAGTAGTGTCAGGACAGGGGGGATGGAGACCCAGTACTTC
TRBD1,many,TRBV29-1,TRBJ2-2,CSVGQGATGELFF,TGCAGCGTAGGTCAGGGGGCCACCGGGGAGCTGTTTTTT
TRBD2,few,TRBV4-1,TRBJ2-3,CASSQGPAGALTDTQYF,TGCGCCAGCAGCCAAGGGCCAGCGGGGGCCTTAACAGATACGCAGTATTTT
NA,few,TRBV7-8,TRBJ2-2,CASSYLVRGDTGELFF,TGTGCCAGCAGCTACTTAGTTCGGGGTGACACCGGGGAGCTGTTTTTT
TRBD2,NA,TRBV29-1,TRBJ2-7,CSVGGGTGVPSYEQYF,TGCAGCGTCGGGGGGGGGACTGGGGTCCCTTCCTACGAGCAGTACTTC
NA,NA,TRBV4-1,TRBJ1-1,CASSQEPKGSLGTEAFF,TGCGCCAGCAGCCAAGAACCTAAGGGATCCTTAGGCACTGAAGCTTTCTTT
TRBD2,NA,TRBV20-1,TRBJ2-7,CSAAAGGQVQTQYF,TGCAGTGCTGCTGCGGGGGGGCAAGTGCAGACGCAGTACTTC
NA,few,TRBV4-1,TRBJ1-1,CASSQDPRDTEAFF,TGCGCCAGCAGCCAAGACCCCAGGGACACTGAAGCTTTCTTT
NA,few,TRBV18,TRBJ2-1,CASSRQILENNEQFF,TGTGCCAGCTCGCGGCAGATCCTTGAAAACAATGAGCAGTTCTTC
TRBD1,few,TRBV7-8,TRBJ1-2,CASSLGWDRVYGYTF,TGTGCCAGCAGCTTAGGATGGGACAGGGTTTATGGCTACACCTTC